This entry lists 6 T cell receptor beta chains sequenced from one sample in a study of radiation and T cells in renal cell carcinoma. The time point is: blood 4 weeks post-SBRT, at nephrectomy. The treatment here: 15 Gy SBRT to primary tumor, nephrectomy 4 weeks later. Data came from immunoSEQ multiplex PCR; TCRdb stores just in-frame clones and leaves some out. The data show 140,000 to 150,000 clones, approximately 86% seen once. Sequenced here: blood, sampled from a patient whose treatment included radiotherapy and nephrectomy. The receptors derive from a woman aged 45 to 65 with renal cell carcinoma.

The CDR3 DNA reads TGTGCCAGCTCACCTCCGGGACCACGATACGGTGGCTACACCTTC. Its protein product is CASSPPGPRYGGYTF. The chain employs TRBV18 and TRBJ1-2, with D perhaps TRBD1 (5 bases). CDR1 is KGHSH, CDR2 LQKENI, per germline. Trimming removed 3 bases from V and 7 bases from J, with 18 bases in between. The CDR3 totals 15 residues.

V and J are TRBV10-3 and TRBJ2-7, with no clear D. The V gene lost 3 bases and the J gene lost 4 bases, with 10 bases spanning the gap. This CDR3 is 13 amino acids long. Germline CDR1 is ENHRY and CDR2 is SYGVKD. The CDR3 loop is CAISDLQRYEQYF. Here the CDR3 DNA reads TGTGCCATCAGTGACCTACAGAGGTACGAGCAGTACTTC.

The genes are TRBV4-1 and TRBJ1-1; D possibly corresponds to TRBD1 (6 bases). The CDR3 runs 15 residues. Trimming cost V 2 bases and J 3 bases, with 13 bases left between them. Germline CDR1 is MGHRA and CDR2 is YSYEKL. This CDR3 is CASSQWGAGYTEAFF. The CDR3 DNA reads TGCGCCAGCAGCCAATGGGGGGCGGGCTACACTGAAGCTTTCTTT.

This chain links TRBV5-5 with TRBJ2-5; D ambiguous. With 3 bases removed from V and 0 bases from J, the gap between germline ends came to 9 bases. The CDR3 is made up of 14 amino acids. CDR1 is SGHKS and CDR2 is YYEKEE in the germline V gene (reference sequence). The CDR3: CASSSNLYQETQYF. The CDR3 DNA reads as TGTGCCAGCAGCTCGAACTTATACCAAGAGACCCAGTACTTC.

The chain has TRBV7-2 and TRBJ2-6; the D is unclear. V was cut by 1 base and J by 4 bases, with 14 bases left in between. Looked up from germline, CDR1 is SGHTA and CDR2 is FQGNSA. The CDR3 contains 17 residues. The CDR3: CASSLDRQAWGANVLTF. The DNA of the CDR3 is TGTGCCAGCAGCTTAGATAGGCAGGCTTGGGGGGCCAACGTCCTGACTTTC.

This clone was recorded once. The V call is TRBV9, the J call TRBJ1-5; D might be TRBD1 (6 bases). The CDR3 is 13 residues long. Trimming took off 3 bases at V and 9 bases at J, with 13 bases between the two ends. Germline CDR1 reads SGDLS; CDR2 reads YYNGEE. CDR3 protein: CASSADSVGPQHF. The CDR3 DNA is TGTGCCAGCAGCGCGGACAGCGTGGGGCCCCAGCATTTT.